The 5 T cell receptor beta chains below all came from one sample that was sequenced in a study of shared clonotypes between healthy human individuals. Sequencing was performed with immunoSEQ multiplex PCR; in TCRdb, only in-frame clones are kept and a portion is missing. The table has about 550,000 clones, 95% to 96% seen once. Naive CD8 cells lacked CD45RO and underwent positive selection for CCR7, leaving out terminally differentiated effector memory CD45RA+ cells. The sample comprised naive CD8+ T cells sorted from blood. The receptor set was obtained from a woman in her twenties or thirties in good health.

This clone occurred once. This chain connects TRBV27 to TRBJ2-7, with 9 bases that match TRBD1. Per the germline V gene, CDR1 is MNHEY and CDR2 is SMNVEV (reference sequence). This CDR3 comprises 14 residues. After removal of 10 bases from V and 2 bases from J, the junction contained 9 bases not matched to a gene. In DNA, the CDR3 is TGTGCCACTCAACAGGGGGCTCAAGCCTACGAGCAGTACTTC. This codes for CATQQGAQAYEQYF.

The chain joins TRBV6-6 to TRBJ2-7; D may match TRBD1 or TRBD2 (5 bases each). Germline V gene lookup returns CDR1 MNHNY and CDR2 SVGAGI (reference sequence). Trimming cost V 2 bases and J 0 bases, with 8 bases left between them. The CDR3 totals 14 residues. The CDR3 DNA reads as TGTGCCAGCAGTTACCGGGACGGCTCCTACGAGCAGTACTTC. This translates into CASSYRDGSYEQYF.

DNA for the CDR3: TGTGCCAGCAGACTTCGGGGTGTGGGACTTATGGACGAGCAGTACTTC. It is translated as CASRLRGVGLMDEQYF. The genes are TRBV27 and TRBJ2-7, with D maybe TRBD2 (6 bases). The CDR3 is made up of 16 amino acids. V was cut by 6 bases and J by 5 bases, with 23 bases left in between. Germline V CDR1 and CDR2: MNHEY, SMNVEV (reference sequence).

This chain links TRBV27 with TRBJ2-1; TRBD2 might be the D (5 bases). CDR3 size: 16 residues. CDR1 is MNHEY, CDR2 SMNVEV, per germline (reference sequence). Trimming removed 0 bases from V and 5 bases from J, with 14 bases in between. The CDR3: CASSLSWGENDNEQFF. For the CDR3, the DNA is TGTGCCAGCAGTTTATCGTGGGGAGAAAACGACAATGAGCAGTTCTTC.

This clone appeared a single time. The gene calls are TRBV15 and TRBJ1-5; no firm D call. Germline V gene lookup returns CDR1 LNHNV and CDR2 YYDKDF (reference sequence). Trimming left V 0 bases short and J 4 bases short, with 4 bases between. This CDR3 spans 13 amino acids. CDR3 in amino acids: CATSRDHNQPQHF. The CDR3 DNA sequence: TGTGCCACCAGCAGAGATCATAATCAGCCCCAGCATTTT. Complete variable domain (other parts from reference TRBV15 and TRBJ1-5): DAMVIQNPRYQVTQFGKPVTLSCSQTLNHNVMYWYQQKSSQAPKLLFHYYDKDFNNEADTPDNFQSRRPNTSFCFLDIRSPGLGDTAMYLCATSRDHNQPQHFGDGTRLSIL.